The 19 T cell receptor beta chains below come from one sample, sequenced in a study of vaccination and CD4 T cells after COVID-19. Their recognized antigens are unknown. Sequencing of the DNA from cultured CD4+ T cells was carried out with the Oncomine TCR Beta short-read assay. TCRdb fed the PCR reads into MiXCR, producing one record per CDR3 protein. The table records about 11,000 distinct CDR3 sequences, 44% of them present only once. Treatment described: approximately 10-day PBMC culture with coronavirus spike peptide pools or control peptides (ViraFEST assay). Sequencing input: CD4+ T cells from blood, cultured in vitro. The source of these receptors is a human donor who had recovered from COVID-19.

The J gene is TRBJ2-7, the V gene TRBV2; D gene uncertain. Trimming took off 4 bases at V and 4 bases at J, with 14 bases between the two ends. The V gene's germline CDR1 is SNHLY and CDR2 FYNNEI. The CDR3 contains 14 residues. As DNA, the CDR3 is TGTGCCAGCAGTGTTGGAGTTGTCGCGTACGAGCAGTACTTC. Its translation is CASSVGVVAYEQYF.

V and J are TRBV6-1 and TRBJ2-2; possibly TRBD2 for D (6 bases). The CDR3 is 13 residues long. V lost 8 bases, J lost 5 bases, and 12 bases lay in between. The germline gives CDR1 MNHNS, CDR2 SASEGT. The CDR3 here is CASRGGGTGELFF. The CDR3 DNA follows: TGTGCCAGCCGAGGTGGGGGGACCGGGGAGCTGTTTTTT.

This clonotype has only a few counts. As DNA, the CDR3 is TGTGCCAGCAGTGAAGGAGTGGTCAATCAGCCCCAGCATTTT. This encodes CASSEGVVNQPQHF. The chain joins TRBV6-1 to TRBJ1-5; D remains unclear. The CDR3 runs 14 residues. Germline V gene sequence: CDR1 MNHNS, CDR2 SASEGT. Trimming took off 1 base at V and 3 bases at J, with 7 bases between the two ends.

This clonotype was seen a few times. This chain links TRBV18 with TRBJ1-2, with D tentatively TRBD1 (6 bases). V lost 2 bases, J lost 8 bases, and 15 bases lay in between. This CDR3 has 14 residues. CDR1 and CDR2 from the germline V gene are KGHSH and LQKENI. The CDR3 region has the DNA TGTGCCAGCTCACCAGGAGAGGGGGATTCGGGCTACACCTTC. Amino acids: CASSPGEGDSGYTF.

The J gene is TRBJ1-2, the V gene TRBV5-1; 8 bases agree with TRBD1. This CDR3 has 16 residues. With V trimmed by 1 base and J by 6 bases, 11 bases remained unmatched. Germline CDR1 and CDR2: SGHRS and YFSETQ. CDR3 sequence: CASSLWQGAFSDGYTF. Here the CDR3 DNA reads TGCGCCAGCAGCTTGTGGCAGGGGGCATTTTCCGATGGCTACACCTTC. Looking up the rest from reference TRBV5-1 and TRBJ1-2 gives the full variable domain: KAGVTQTPRYLIKTRGQQVTLSCSPISGHRSVSWYQQTPGQGLQFLFEYFSETQRNKGNFPGRFSGRQFSNSRSEMNVSTLELGDSALYLCASSLWQGAFSDGYTFGSGTRLTVV.

The V and J genes are TRBV7-2 and TRBJ2-6; no firm D call. This CDR3 spans 17 amino acids. V gave up 0 bases and J gave up 0 bases, with 9 bases separating them. Germline values: CDR1 SGHTA, CDR2 FQGNSA. The CDR3 DNA sequence: TGTGCCAGCAGCTTAGCGCTCAGTAGCTCTGGGGCCAACGTCCTGACTTTC. Translation: CASSLALSSSGANVLTF.

This clonotype was found once. The rearrangement links TRBV12-3 or TRBV12-4 to TRBJ2-5, with D unclear. V was pared by 6 bases and J by 0 bases, with 8 bases between. The CDR3 sequence is 13 residues long. Written as DNA, the CDR3 is TGTGCCAGCAGCCATCACGACCAAGAGACCCAGTACTTC. Its protein product is CASSHHDQETQYF.

V and J are TRBV18 and TRBJ1-2, with 8 positions matching TRBD1. The germline V gene encodes CDR1 KGHSH and CDR2 LQKENI. The CDR3 contains 15 residues. V shed 2 bases, J shed 5 bases, and the junction held 7 bases outside the gene matches. The CDR3, as DNA: TGTGCCAGCTCACCAGGCGAGACAGGGGTATATGGCTACACCTTC. As protein: CASSPGETGVYGYTF. Full variable domain (outside the CDR3, taken from reference TRBV18 and TRBJ1-2): NAGVMQNPRHLVRRRGQEARLRCSPMKGHSHVYWYRQLPEEGLKFMVYLQKENIIDESGMPKERFSAEFPKEGPSILRIQQVVRGDSAAYFCASSPGETGVYGYTFGSGTRLTVV.

The chain recombines TRBV29-1 with TRBJ2-3; 7 positions agree with TRBD1. The germline V gene encodes CDR1 SQVTM and CDR2 ANQGSEA. V dropped 6 bases and J dropped 4; count of bases not matched to a gene: 4. The CDR3 is 12 residues long. In DNA form, the CDR3 reads TGCAGCGTAGCACAGGGGTCAGATACGCAGTATTTT. Protein sequence: CSVAQGSDTQYF.

The rearrangement links TRBV6-5 to TRBJ2-3; 9 nucleotides line up with TRBD2. The germline gives CDR1 MNHEY, CDR2 SVGAGI. V was pared by 4 bases and J by 5 bases, with 7 bases of the junction left unmatched. CDR3 size: 15 residues. The CDR3 bases are TGTGCCAGCAGTTCAGGCGGGGGGGGAAGAGATACGCAGTATTTT. It specifies CASSSGGGGRDTQYF.

The rearrangement links TRBV11-1 to TRBJ1-6; D remains ambiguous. Trimming stripped 5 bases from V and 8 bases from J, with 10 bases between. CDR3 size: 13 residues. Germline V gene lookup returns CDR1 SGHAT and CDR2 FQDESV (reference sequence). As DNA, the CDR3 is TGTGCCAGCAGCCCATACGGGGATTCACCCCTCCACTTT. Its protein is CASSPYGDSPLHF.

J is TRBJ1-2 and V is TRBV15; D not resolved. CDR3 length: 13 amino acids. Deletions cut 5 bases from V and 8 bases from J, with 15 bases between. The germline V gene encodes CDR1 LNHNV and CDR2 YYDKDF (reference sequence). CDR3: CATSFEGLEGYTF. The CDR3 bases are TGTGCCACCAGCTTTGAGGGCCTGGAGGGCTACACCTTC.

The sample holds a few counts of this clonotype. The chain employs TRBV6-1 and TRBJ2-1; TRBD2 agrees at 10 bases. The CDR3 is 17 residues long. Trimming at V came to 10 bases and at J to 1 base, leaving 13 bases not matched to a gene. Germline values: CDR1 MNHNS, CDR2 SASEGT. In nucleotides, the CDR3 is TGTGCCACCCCTAGCGGGAGTGGTAGGGGTTCCTACAATGAGCAGTTCTTC. Amino acids: CATPSGSGRGSYNEQFF.

This clonotype came up a few times. The chain employs TRBV12-3 or TRBV12-4 and TRBJ1-2, with D hard to call. Trimming removed 6 bases at V and 2 bases at J, with 16 bases between. CDR3 size: 15 residues. The CDR3 DNA is TGTGCCAGCAGCCCGATTTTCGGCACCAACTATGGCTACACCTTC. Protein: CASSPIFGTNYGYTF.

J is TRBJ2-5 and V is TRBV15; D is perhaps TRBD1 or TRBD2 (6 bases each). Germline V gives CDR1 LNHNV, CDR2 YYDKDF (reference sequence). Trimming cost V 0 bases and J 4 bases, with 12 bases left between them. The CDR3 has 15 residues. For the CDR3, the DNA is TGTGCCACCAGCAGAGATGGGGGGCTAGCAGAGACCCAGTACTTC. Protein sequence: CATSRDGGLAETQYF. Full variable domain (outside the CDR3, taken from reference TRBV15 and TRBJ2-5): DAMVIQNPRYQVTQFGKPVTLSCSQTLNHNVMYWYQQKSSQAPKLLFHYYDKDFNNEADTPDNFQSRRPNTSFCFLDIRSPGLGDTAMYLCATSRDGGLAETQYFGPGTRLLVL.

V gene TRBV24-1 combines with J gene TRBJ1-1, with D possibly being TRBD1 (6 bases). The CDR3 is made up of 15 amino acids. Trimming cost V 4 bases and J 3 bases, with 14 bases left between them. CDR1 KGHDR and CDR2 SFDVKD come from the germline V gene. Here the CDR3 DNA reads TGTGCCACCAGTGACCCCAGGGAGGGGGACACTGAAGCTTTCTTT. It codes for CATSDPREGDTEAFF.

The chain couples TRBV24-1 to TRBJ1-2; a weak D match, TRBD1 (5 bases). The germline V and J ends were trimmed by 5 bases and 4 bases, with 19 bases remaining between them. The germline gives CDR1 KGHDR, CDR2 SFDVKD. The length of the CDR3 is 16 residues. CDR3 region: CATSGLMRGEVYGYTF. The CDR3 DNA is TGTGCCACCAGTGGCCTAATGAGGGGAGAGGTCTATGGCTACACCTTC.

CDR3 coding DNA: TGTGCCAGCAGTTACTCGATTTATGTAGGCGGAAGCACAGATACGCAGTATTTT. Its protein product is CASSYSIYVGGSTDTQYF. The gene calls are TRBV6-5 and TRBJ2-3; D call uncertain. The CDR3 has 18 residues. CDR1 is MNHEY and CDR2 is SVGAGI in the germline V gene. Trimming left V 0 bases short and J 0 bases short, with 16 bases between.

As for this clonotype: Its ends do not fully match the called genes, so a read error is possible. The chain has TRBV25-1 and TRBJ2-2; no clear D. Germline V gene data show CDR1 as MGHDK and CDR2 as SYGVNS. The CDR3 loop spans 11 amino acids. DNA of the CDR3: TGTGCCGGCAGTGCCAGGGGGGAGCTGTTTTTT. Its translation: CAGSARGELFF.